This T cell receptor (beta chain) originates from a study of regulatory T cells in long-lasting Graves disease. Time point specified: newly diagnosed GD, antithyroid drugs for less than 3 months. The TCR library used RNA extracted from PBMCs. Through Arm-PCR of CDR3 regions and iRepertoire HTBI primers, TCR beta libraries were built. MiXCR, run by TCRdb on the multiplex PCR reads, gives a single entry per CDR3 protein. The sample lists about half a million distinct CDR3 sequences; 12% were seen once. Trimming removed 5 bases from V and 5 bases from J, with 12 bases in between. The germline V gene has CDR1 KGHDR and CDR2 SFDVKD. The CDR3 consists of 14 residues. This clonotype was seen at least ten times. A further study also used this sample, focusing on T cells in Graves' hyperthyroidism and ophthalmopathy.

The sequence derives from a woman aged 25 to 39 with Graves disease. The chain joins TRBV24-1 to TRBJ2-1; weak D call: TRBD1 (7 bases). The sequences come from peripheral blood mononuclear cells (PBMCs), collected at new diagnosis, from a patient treated with antithyroid drugs. The CDR3 spells CATSVEGAHNEQFF. The CDR3 bases are TGTGCCACCAGTGTGGAGGGGGCACACAATGAGCAGTTCTTC.